A single sample gave rise to the 13 T cell receptor beta chains below, sequenced in a study of identical twins. TCRdb re-derived calls from the 5' RACE reads in MiXCR, one entry per CDR3 protein. The table includes approximately 700,000 distinct CDR3 sequences, 15% to 20% detected once. This sample was also put to use in a study of T cells expressing NK-cell markers.

The sample consisted of PBMCs. The receptors were gathered from a young woman in good health.

The table lists this clonotype with a few counts. The CDR3 bases are TGTGCCACCGGACCGCACGGGTACACTGAAGCTTTCTTT. This codes for CATGPHGYTEAFF. V gene TRBV24-1 combines with J gene TRBJ1-1; D uncertain. Germline lookup yields CDR1 KGHDR and CDR2 SFDVKD. V was clipped by 9 bases and J by 3 bases, with 13 bases between them. The CDR3 has 13 residues.

The J gene is TRBJ1-4, the V gene TRBV20-1; unclear D gene. V was pared by 2 bases and J by 5 bases, with 6 bases between. Germline values: CDR1 DFQATT, CDR2 SNEGSKA (reference sequence). This CDR3 has 12 residues. The CDR3 loop reads CSARPPNEKLFF. CDR3 nucleotides: TGCAGTGCTAGACCGCCGAATGAAAAACTGTTTTTT.

The chain couples TRBV20-1 to TRBJ2-3, with TRBD2 matching 8 bases. The CDR3 loop spans 15 amino acids. J lost 4 bases, V lost 3 bases, and 9 bases had no gene match. Per the germline V gene, CDR1 is DFQATT and CDR2 is SNEGSKA (reference sequence). The CDR3 region is CSARWSGGAPDTQYF. CDR3 in DNA: TGCAGTGCTAGGTGGTCCGGGGGGGCCCCAGATACGCAGTATTTT.

The chain has TRBV3-1 and TRBJ2-7; possibly TRBD1 or TRBD2 for D (5 bases each). CDR3 size: 12 residues. Germline-derived CDR1 and CDR2 are LGHDT and YNNKEL (reference sequence). Between the trimmed V and J ends, which lost 8 bases and 2 bases, there was a span of 10 bases. CDR3 residues: CASGGTPYEQYF. CDR3 bases: TGTGCCAGCGGGGGTACCCCCTACGAGCAGTACTTC.

This rearrangement joins TRBV5-1 to TRBJ2-2, with unresolved D. V shed 4 bases and J shed 0 bases, with 16 bases lying between them. CDR1 is SGHRS and CDR2 is YFSETQ in the germline V gene. The CDR3 runs to 17 residues. As DNA, the CDR3 is TGCGCCAGCAGCACCGCCTTGATGGGCGCGAACACCGGGGAGCTGTTTTTT. This encodes CASSTALMGANTGELFF.

This clonotype was seen a few times. This chain uses TRBV5-1 with TRBJ2-5; 10 positions agree with TRBD1. V shed 2 bases and J 4 bases; nucleotides not matched to a gene: 8. The CDR3 contains 16 residues. Germline CDR1 reads SGHRS; CDR2 reads YFSETQ. The CDR3, as DNA: TGCGCCAGCAGCTTCGGGGACAGGGGAAGGGGAGAGACCCAGTACTTC. This gives the protein CASSFGDRGRGETQYF.

This clonotype was recorded at least ten times. At one boundary the junction diverges from the germline segment, which might be a read error. The chain combines TRBV12-3 or TRBV12-4 with TRBJ1-2; D possibly corresponds to TRBD1 (5 bases). CDR3 length: 13 residues. CDR3 nucleotides: TGTGCCAGCAGCTTAGCGGGTACAGGTGGCTACACCTTC. The encoded protein is CASSLAGTGGYTF.

V and J are TRBV7-8 and TRBJ2-7; TRBD1 might be the D (6 bases). V dropped 4 bases and J dropped 6 bases, with 19 bases sitting between them. The germline CDR1 and CDR2 sequences are SGHVS and FQNEAQ. This CDR3 is built from 15 residues. CDR3 loop: CASSSGQRRVAEQYF. As DNA, the CDR3 is TGTGCCAGCAGCTCAGGACAGCGTAGGGTCGCCGAGCAGTACTTC.

The chain couples TRBV7-6 to TRBJ2-2, with 7 bases identical to TRBD1. There are 15 residues in the CDR3. From germline, CDR1 is SGHVS and CDR2 FNYEAQ. Trimming cost V 4 bases and J 1 base; bases outside gene matches: 3. DNA for the CDR3: TGTGCCAGCAGCTCGGACAGGAGGAACACCGGGGAGCTGTTTTTT. It is translated as CASSSDRRNTGELFF.

This clonotype was observed once. This chain uses TRBV6-5 with TRBJ2-1; D unresolved. The CDR3 runs 15 residues. CDR1 and CDR2 (germline): MNHEY, SVGAGI. V lost 4 bases, J lost 6 bases, and 16 bases lay in between. This chain's CDR3 is CASSFLGPISNEQFF. CDR3 DNA sequence: TGTGCCAGCAGTTTTTTAGGGCCGATAAGCAATGAGCAGTTCTTC.

The rearrangement links TRBV29-1 to TRBJ2-5; 11 bases are a match to TRBD2. V was clipped by 6 bases and J by 5 bases; unmatched bases: 2. Germline V gene sequence: CDR1 SQVTM, CDR2 ANQGSEA. This CDR3 has 12 amino acids. This CDR3 reads CSVLAGAETQYF. The CDR3 DNA reads as TGCAGCGTACTAGCGGGAGCGGAGACCCAGTACTTC.

This chain joins TRBV11-2 and TRBJ2-7; maybe TRBD2 (6 bases). The CDR3 contains 15 residues. Looked up from germline, CDR1 is SGHAT and CDR2 is FQNNGV. With 5 bases removed from V and 5 bases from J, the gap between germline ends came to 19 bases. The CDR3 DNA reads TGTGCCAGCAGCCTCCCCGGGACTTCCCGCCACGAGCAGTACTTC. Its protein is CASSLPGTSRHEQYF. The entire variable domain, with the rest obtained from reference TRBV11-2 and TRBJ2-7, is as follows: EAGVAQSPRYKIIEKRQSVAFWCNPISGHATLYWYQQILGQGPKLLIQFQNNGVVDDSQLPKDRFSAERLKGVDSTLKIQPAKLEDSAVYLCASSLPGTSRHEQYFGPGTRLTVT.

The chain has TRBV7-9 and TRBJ2-2; D may be TRBD2 (6 bases). The CDR3 loop spans 15 amino acids. V was trimmed by 5 bases and J by 7 bases, leaving 17 bases between them. Germline assignment: CDR1 SEHNR and CDR2 FQNEAQ (reference sequence). DNA for the CDR3: TGTGCCAGCAGCACCCCCGTGACTAGTATCGGGGAGCTGTTTTTT. It translates to CASSTPVTSIGELFF.